The clone carrying this TCR beta chain has at least ten counts. Its antigen is undetermined. Trimming cost V 4 bases and J 4 bases; bases outside gene matches: 13. The CDR3 contains 17 residues. In germline, CDR1 is SGHVS, CDR2 FQNEAQ. Amplifying from RNA transcripts, the study obtained TCR beta CDR3 regions. Scientists carried out first-round RT-PCR using HTBI primers and then a second-round multiplex PCR. TCRdb analysed the multiplex PCR reads with MiXCR anew, one entry per CDR3 protein. The data contain almost 750,000 distinct CDR3 sequences, 40% of them singletons. These data come from a study of Graves' ophthalmopathy and Graves' hyperthyroidism. Background on the study: Pretreatment peripheral blood was obtained at initial diagnosis. Study-wide results and limits: Sensitivity of 55% to 71% and specificity of nearly 75% were achieved by the model that predicted ophthalmopathy progression.

Additional autoimmune diseases, uncontrolled infections, pregnancy or lactation disqualified patients. Fresh peripheral blood (approximately 10 ml) yielded the PBMCs. The genes are TRBV7-8 and TRBJ2-5; 9 positions match TRBD1. The sample taken for sequencing was peripheral blood. This receptor was obtained from an adult man with Graves' ophthalmopathy. The CDR3: CASSSPGGGQGGETQYF. CDR3 DNA sequence: TGTGCCAGCAGCTCCCCTGGAGGGGGACAGGGAGGAGAGACCCAGTACTTC.